Given below is one T cell receptor beta chain in context. Its antigen is unidentified. Deep-level running was used for the assay. Replicate PCRs from sorted subsets contained roughly 200 ng DNA, which is around 30,000 T cell genomes. Sequencing used immunoSEQ multiplex PCR; TCRdb keeps in-frame clones, though not all of them. The sample consists of some 1,100,000 clones, roughly 74% of them appearing once. Germline CDR1 is MDHEN and CDR2 is SYDVKM. The CDR3 loop spans 15 amino acids. Trimming at V came to 6 bases and at J to 3 bases, leaving 7 bases not matched to a gene. The entry originates in a study of shared clonotypes between healthy human individuals. Study-level findings and limits: Among several donors, roughly 5% of naive CD4 clonotypes were found in common. The small donor group covered limited genetic and exposure diversity.

The chain combines TRBV28 with TRBJ2-5; 10 nucleotides agree with TRBD2. The TCR originated in a man aged 18 to 29 in good health. Some clones in this sample may be carry-over from other donors' samples. The specimen sequenced was memory CD4+ T cells from PBMCs. As to subset: CD45RA-negative fraction. CDR3 in DNA: TGTGCCAGCAGCGCAGGGAGCGGGAGGGAAGAGACCCAGTACTTC. Translating gives CASSAGSGREETQYF.